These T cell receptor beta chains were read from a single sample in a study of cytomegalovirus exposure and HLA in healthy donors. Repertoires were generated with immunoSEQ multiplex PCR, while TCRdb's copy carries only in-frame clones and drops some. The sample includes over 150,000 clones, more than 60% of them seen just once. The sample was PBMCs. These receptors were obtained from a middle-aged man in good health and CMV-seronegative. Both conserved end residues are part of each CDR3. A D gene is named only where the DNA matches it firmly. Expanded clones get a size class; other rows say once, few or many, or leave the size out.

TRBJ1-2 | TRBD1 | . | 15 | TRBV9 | CASSVAPQGAYGYTF | TGTGCCAGCAGCGTAGCCCCACAGGGGGCCTATGGCTACACCTTC
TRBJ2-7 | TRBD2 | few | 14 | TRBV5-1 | CASRRDYSSYEQYF | TGCGCCAGCAGGCGGGACTATAGCTCCTACGAGCAGTACTTC
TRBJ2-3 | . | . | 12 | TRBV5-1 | CASSWETDTQYF | TGCGCCAGCAGCTGGGAGACAGATACGCAGTATTTT
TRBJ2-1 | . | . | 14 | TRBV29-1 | CSVEAGLRDNEQFF | TGCAGCGTTGAAGCGGGACTTCGCGACAATGAGCAGTTCTTC
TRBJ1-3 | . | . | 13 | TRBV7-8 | CASSLAGGDTIYF | TGTGCCAGCAGCTTAGCCGGCGGAGACACCATATATTTT
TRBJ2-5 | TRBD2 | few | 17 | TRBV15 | CATSRDLTSGVEETQYF | TGTGCCACCAGCAGAGATCTGACTAGCGGGGTGGAGGAGACCCAGTACTTC
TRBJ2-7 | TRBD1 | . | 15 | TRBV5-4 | CASSPSDRVVYEQYF | TGTGCCAGCAGCCCGAGCGACAGGGTAGTCTACGAGCAGTACTTC
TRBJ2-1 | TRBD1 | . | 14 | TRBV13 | CASSATTGANEQLF | TGTGCCAGCAGCGCAACGACAGGGGCCAATGAGCAGCTCTTC
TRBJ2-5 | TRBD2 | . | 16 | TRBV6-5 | CASSYSQRGVQETQYF | TGTGCCAGCAGTTACTCACAGCGGGGGGTCCAAGAGACCCAGTACTTC
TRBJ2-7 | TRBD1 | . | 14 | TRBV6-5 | CASSYSGTGVEQYF | TGTGCCAGCAGTTACTCGGGGACAGGGGTCGAGCAGTACTTC
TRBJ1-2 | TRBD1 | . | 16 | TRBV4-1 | CASSQADRATLYGYTF | TGCGCCAGCAGCCAAGCGGACAGGGCGACCCTCTATGGCTACACCTTC
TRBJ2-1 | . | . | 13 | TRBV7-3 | CASSSRGGNEQFF | TGTGCCAGCAGCTCCAGGGGCGGGAATGAGCAGTTCTTC
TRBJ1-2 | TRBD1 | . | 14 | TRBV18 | CASSPLGQGGGYTF | TGTGCCAGCTCACCTCTTGGACAGGGGGGTGGCTACACCTTC
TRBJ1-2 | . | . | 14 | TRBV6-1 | CASSATTGNYGYTF | TGTGCCAGCAGTGCCACGACTGGGAACTATGGCTACACCTTC
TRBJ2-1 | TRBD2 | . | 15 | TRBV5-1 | CASRTALTSGGGQFF | TGCGCCAGCAGGACTGCTTTGACTAGCGGGGGAGGGCAGTTCTTC
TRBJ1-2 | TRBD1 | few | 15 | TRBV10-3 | CAISDTGAFNYGYTF | TGTGCCATCAGTGATACAGGGGCCTTTAACTATGGCTACACCTTC
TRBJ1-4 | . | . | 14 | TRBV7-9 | CASSFGGANEKLFF | TGTGCCAGCAGCTTCGGGGGGGCTAATGAAAAACTGTTTTTT
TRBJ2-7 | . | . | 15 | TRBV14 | CASSQDPGFYNEQYF | TGTGCCAGCAGCCAAGACCCAGGATTCTACAACGAGCAGTACTTC
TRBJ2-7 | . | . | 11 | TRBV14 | CASSQAYEQYF | TGTGCCAGCAGCCAAGCGTACGAGCAGTACTTC
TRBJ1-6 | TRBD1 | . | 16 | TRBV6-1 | CASSVTGGSYNSPLHF | TGTGCCAGCAGTGTAACAGGGGGCTCTTATAATTCACCCCTCCACTTT
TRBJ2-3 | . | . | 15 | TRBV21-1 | CASSARCRGSDTQYF | TGTGCCAGCAGCGCCCGTTGCAGGGGATCAGATACGCAGTATTTT
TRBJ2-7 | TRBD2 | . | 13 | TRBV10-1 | CASSPSGGGEQYF | TGCGCCAGCAGTCCCAGCGGGGGAGGGGAGCAGTACTTC
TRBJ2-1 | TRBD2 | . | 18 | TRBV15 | CATSRDPWTSGGLDEQFF | TGTGCCACCAGCAGAGATCCGTGGACTAGCGGGGGGCTGGATGAGCAGTTCTTC
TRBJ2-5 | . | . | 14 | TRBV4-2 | CASSNTPEPQTQYF | TGTGCCAGCAGCAATACCCCCGAGCCCCAGACCCAGTACTTC
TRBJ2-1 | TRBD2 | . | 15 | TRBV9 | CASSARDYRGNEQFF | TGTGCCAGCAGCGCCCGGGACTACCGGGGCAATGAGCAGTTCTTC
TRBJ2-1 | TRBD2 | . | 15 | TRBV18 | CASSPPLAGEVEQFF | TGTGCCAGCTCACCACCATTAGCGGGGGAAGTGGAGCAGTTCTTC
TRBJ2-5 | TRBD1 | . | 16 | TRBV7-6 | CASSPHGTGGAETQYF | TGTGCCAGCAGCCCCCACGGGACAGGGGGCGCGGAGACCCAGTACTTC
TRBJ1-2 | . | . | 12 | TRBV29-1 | CSVVRDSYGYTF | TGCAGCGTTGTTAGGGACTCCTATGGCTACACCTTC
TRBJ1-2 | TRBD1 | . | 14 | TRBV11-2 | CASSPGQGLYGYTF | TGTGCCAGCAGCCCGGGACAGGGGCTCTATGGCTACACCTTC
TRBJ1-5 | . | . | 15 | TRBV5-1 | CASSLTPYSNQPQHF | TGCGCCAGCAGCTTAACCCCCTATAGCAATCAGCCCCAGCATTTT
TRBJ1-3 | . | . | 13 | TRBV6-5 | CASTYFSGNTIYF | TGTGCCAGCACCTATTTTTCTGGAAACACCATATATTTT
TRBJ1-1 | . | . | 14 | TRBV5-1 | CASSNWQGDTEAFF | TGCGCCAGCAGTAACTGGCAGGGCGACACTGAAGCTTTCTTT
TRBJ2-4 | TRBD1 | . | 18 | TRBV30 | CAWSKPPGTALAKNIQYF | TGTGCCTGGAGTAAACCCCCCGGGACAGCCTTAGCCAAAAACATTCAGTACTTC
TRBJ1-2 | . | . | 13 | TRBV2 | CASRDSPSGGYTF | TGTGCCAGCAGGGACAGTCCTTCGGGTGGCTACACCTTC
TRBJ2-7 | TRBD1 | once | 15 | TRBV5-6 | CASSLFRGRSYEQYF | TGTGCCAGCAGCTTGTTTAGGGGGCGCTCCTACGAGCAGTACTTC
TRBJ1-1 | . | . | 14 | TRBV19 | CASRKRGLDTEAFF | TGTGCCAGTCGGAAGAGGGGGTTGGACACTGAAGCTTTCTTT
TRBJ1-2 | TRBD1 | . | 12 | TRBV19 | CASHQGAGGYTF | TGTGCCAGTCATCAGGGGGCCGGCGGCTACACCTTC
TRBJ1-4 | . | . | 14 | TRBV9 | CASSATASDEKLFF | TGTGCCAGCAGCGCTACCGCCTCGGATGAAAAACTGTTTTTT
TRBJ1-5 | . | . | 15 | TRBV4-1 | CASSQGGYSNQPQHF | TGCGCCAGCAGCCAAGGGGGCTATAGCAATCAGCCCCAGCATTTT
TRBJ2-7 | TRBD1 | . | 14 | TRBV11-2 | CASSFGQGDYEQYF | TGTGCCAGCAGCTTCGGACAGGGAGACTACGAGCAGTACTTC
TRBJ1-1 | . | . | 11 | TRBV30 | CAGNMNTEAFF | TGTGCCGGGAATATGAACACTGAAGCTTTCTTT
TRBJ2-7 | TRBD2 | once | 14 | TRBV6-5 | CASSAPGGGGEQYF | TGTGCCAGCAGCGCACCGGGGGGGGGAGGCGAGCAGTACTTC
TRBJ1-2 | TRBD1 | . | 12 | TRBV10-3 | CAISGGQDFYTF | TGTGCCATCAGTGGGGGACAGGACTTCTACACCTTC
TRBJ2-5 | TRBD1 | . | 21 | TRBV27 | CASSLRPSGQGAFGSRETQYF | TGTGCCAGCAGTCTCCGGCCCTCGGGACAGGGGGCTTTTGGATCCCGGGAGACCCAGTACTTC
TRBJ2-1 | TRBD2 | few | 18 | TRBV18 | CASSETGTSGGRSNEQFF | TGTGCCAGCTCGGAAACCGGGACTAGCGGGGGTCGTTCCAATGAGCAGTTCTTC
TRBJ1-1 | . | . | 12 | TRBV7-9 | CASSQGNTEAFF | TGTGCCAGCAGCCAGGGGAACACTGAAGCTTTCTTT
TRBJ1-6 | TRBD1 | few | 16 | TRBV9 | CASSRAIGQGDSPLHF | TGTGCCAGCAGTCGCGCCATCGGACAGGGGGATTCACCCCTCCACTTT
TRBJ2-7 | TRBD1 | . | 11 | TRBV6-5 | CASQGVYEQYF | TGTGCCAGCCAGGGGGTTTACGAGCAGTACTTC
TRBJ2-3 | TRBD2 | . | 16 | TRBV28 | CASSWASGAFTDTQYF | TGTGCCAGCAGTTGGGCTAGCGGGGCGTTCACAGATACGCAGTATTTT
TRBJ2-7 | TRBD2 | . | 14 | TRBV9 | CASSAGGSNYEQYF | TGTGCCAGCAGCGCCGGGGGGTCCAACTACGAGCAGTACTTC
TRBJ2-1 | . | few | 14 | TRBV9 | CASSVGGLRADQFF | TGTGCCAGCAGCGTAGGGGGCCTACGGGCGGACCAGTTCTTC
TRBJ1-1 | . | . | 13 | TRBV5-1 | CASSLRGVTEAFF | TGCGCCAGCAGCTTGCGCGGGGTCACTGAAGCTTTCTTT